These 15 T cell receptor beta chains were sequenced from one sample in a study of beta chain features in type 1 diabetes. Notes on the study in general: In every one of the four CD4+ subsets, TCRB CDR3s were moderately but significantly shorter in Type 1 diabetes patients.

The study reverse transcribed the entire isolated RNA, so it sequenced expressed TCRB transcripts. Using immunoSEQ multiplex PCR, the repertoire was profiled, and TCRdb retains in-frame clones only, with some absent. The table shows around 25,000 clones, with approximately 70% occurring only once. Their specific antigens are unknown. The source material was stem cell memory CD4+ T cells from blood. These receptors all come from a woman in her 40s with type 1 diabetes.

The V and J genes are TRBV2 and TRBJ2-1, with D possibly matching TRBD1 (6 bases). V dropped 10 bases and J dropped 7 bases, with 20 bases sitting between them. This CDR3 has 14 residues. Germline V gives CDR1 SNHLY, CDR2 FYNNEI. The CDR3 spells CATGQTQRGNEQFF. The DNA of the CDR3 is TGTGCCACCGGACAGACACAAAGGGGGAATGAGCAGTTCTTC.

The genes are TRBV9 and TRBJ1-2; the match to TRBD1 covers 7 bases. This CDR3 contains 16 residues. In germline, CDR1 is SGDLS, CDR2 YYNGEE. Trimming cost V 4 bases and J 7 bases; bases outside gene matches: 16. The CDR3 nucleotides read TGTGCCAGCAGCTCCCGACCCGGGACAGAAGACAGTGGCTACACCTTC. As protein: CASSSRPGTEDSGYTF.

This clone was counted a few times. The rearrangement uses TRBV29-1 and TRBJ1-1; no firm D call. The CDR3 extends over 13 amino acids. The V end lost 1 base, the J end lost 0 bases, and 6 bases lay between the germline ends. The germline V gene has CDR1 SQVTM and CDR2 ANQGSEA. This CDR3 reads CSVEVAMNTEAFF. CDR3 coding DNA: TGCAGCGTTGAAGTGGCCATGAACACTGAAGCTTTCTTT.

The rearrangement joins TRBV21-1 to TRBJ1-2; the D call of TRBD1 is as the table states it, not checked on the DNA. TRBV21-1 counts as a pseudogene. CDR3 length: 16 residues. The CDR3 loop is CASSGVPRTGRYGYTF. CDR3 DNA: TGTGCCAGCAGCGGGGTCCCCAGGACAGGACGCTATGGCTACACCTTC.

The rearrangement uses TRBV7-9 and TRBJ1-1; D may be TRBD1 (5 bases). Trimming cost V 5 bases and J 2 bases, with 9 bases left between them. The CDR3 sequence is 13 residues long. Per the germline V gene, CDR1 is SEHNR and CDR2 is FQNEAQ (reference sequence). Here the CDR3 reads CASSRTPNTEAFF. In DNA, the CDR3 is TGTGCCAGCAGCCGGACACCCAACACTGAAGCTTTCTTT. Combining the CDR3 with reference TRBV7-9 and TRBJ1-1 gives the whole variable domain DTGVSQNPRHKITKRGQNVTFRCDPISEHNRLYWYRQTLGQGPEFLTYFQNEAQLEKSRLLSDRFSAERPKGSFSTLEIQRTEQGDSAMYLCASSRTPNTEAFFGQGTRLTVV.

The J gene is TRBJ1-5, the V gene TRBV29-1; a weak D match, TRBD1 (5 bases). The V gene's germline CDR1 is SQVTM and CDR2 ANQGSEA. V lost 4 bases and J 0 bases, leaving 10 bases between the germline ends. The CDR3 totals 14 residues. CDR3 coding DNA: TGCAGCGTTGCGCAGGGACTTAGCAATCAGCCCCAGCATTTT. Its translation is CSVAQGLSNQPQHF.

This clone was counted once. The DNA of the CDR3 is TGTGCCAGTAGCCGGGACAATGGCGAGCAGTACTTC. Its protein product is CASSRDNGEQYF. The chain joins TRBV19 to TRBJ2-7; TRBD1 might be the D (6 bases). Trimming left V 6 bases short and J 6 bases short, with 12 bases between. Germline loops: CDR1 LNHDA, CDR2 SQIVND (reference sequence). The CDR3 runs to 12 residues.

This sequence joins TRBV7-2 and TRBJ1-1; possible D gene TRBD1, 5 bases. The CDR3 covers 15 residues. Germline V CDR1 and CDR2: SGHTA, FQGNSA. V lost 5 bases to trimming and J lost 1 base, with 14 bases between them. The CDR3 coding sequence is TGTGCCAGCAGCCCCCGGGGGGGGGAGAACACTGAAGCTTTCTTT. This encodes CASSPRGGENTEAFF.

This clone was detected only a few times. V is TRBV5-1 and J is TRBJ2-1, with D perhaps matching TRBD2 (5 bases). The CDR3 covers 12 residues. Germline-derived CDR1 and CDR2 are SGHRS and YFSETQ. The V end lost 4 bases, the J end lost 6 bases, and 8 bases lay between the germline ends. The chain's CDR3 is CASSQDFNEQFF. In DNA, the CDR3 is TGCGCCAGCAGCCAGGACTTCAATGAGCAGTTCTTC. The full variable domain, its missing parts supplied by reference TRBV5-1 and TRBJ2-1, is KAGVTQTPRYLIKTRGQQVTLSCSPISGHRSVSWYQQTPGQGLQFLFEYFSETQRNKGNFPGRFSGRQFSNSRSEMNVSTLELGDSALYLCASSQDFNEQFFGPGTRLTVL.

This clone appeared once. The chain combines TRBV5-1 with TRBJ1-1, with D hard to call. The germline CDR1 and CDR2 sequences are SGHRS and YFSETQ. This CDR3 contains 15 residues. The V gene lost 0 bases and the J gene lost 0 bases, with 9 bases spanning the gap. The CDR3 reads CASSLEQLMNTEAFF. The CDR3 DNA sequence: TGCGCCAGCAGCTTGGAACAGCTTATGAACACTGAAGCTTTCTTT.

The rearrangement links TRBV11-2 to TRBJ2-7, with D perhaps matching TRBD2 (6 bases). Germline values: CDR1 SGHAT, CDR2 FQNNGV. V gave up 5 bases and J gave up 3 bases, with 11 bases separating them. CDR3 length: 13 amino acids. The CDR3 DNA reads TGTGCCAGCAGCCCTTGGGACTTCTACGAGCAGTACTTC. Amino acids: CASSPWDFYEQYF.

A few counts support this clone. V is TRBV4-3 and J is TRBJ2-7; 11 bases are a match to TRBD2. Germline CDR1 reads LGHNA; CDR2 reads YSLEER. J lost 4 bases, V lost 2 bases, and 10 bases had no gene match. The CDR3 has 17 residues. The CDR3 DNA reads as TGCGCCAGCAGCCAACACCCAACCGGGACTAGCGGTTACGAGCAGTACTTC. Translation gives CASSQHPTGTSGYEQYF.

The chain links TRBV7-2 to TRBJ2-7; 7 bases fit TRBD2. This CDR3 region has 14 residues. Germline assignment: CDR1 SGHTA and CDR2 FQGNSA. V lost 4 bases, J lost 0 bases, and 3 bases stayed unmatched. CDR3: CASSSREGSYEQYF. The CDR3 bases are TGTGCCAGCAGCTCTAGGGAGGGCTCCTACGAGCAGTACTTC.

The rearrangement joins TRBV4-3 to TRBJ2-1; 7 bases are a match to TRBD2. This CDR3 is 16 amino acids long. Germline values: CDR1 LGHNA, CDR2 YSLEER. The trim removed 3 bases at V and 4 bases at J, leaving 9 bases unmatched. CDR3 sequence reads: CASSQGPGGSYNEQFF. The CDR3 DNA reads TGCGCCAGCAGCCAGGGCCCGGGAGGATCGTACAATGAGCAGTTCTTC.

The chain recombines TRBV5-6 with TRBJ2-7; 9 bases line up with TRBD1. Unmatched junction bases numbered 10, after V lost 0 bases and J lost 6 bases. The CDR3 spans 16 residues. The germline CDR1 and CDR2 sequences are SGHDT and YYEEEE. The CDR3 loop reads CASSLGMGTGRTEQYF. Here the CDR3 DNA reads TGTGCCAGCAGCTTGGGGATGGGGACAGGGAGGACCGAGCAGTACTTC.